Presented here are 18 T cell receptor beta chains from one specimen sequenced in a study of blood T cell repertoires in COVID-19. Sequenced by immunoSEQ multiplex PCR; TCRdb stores in-frame clones only, minus some. The sample lists 300,000 to 350,000 clones, around nine tenths occurring once. Source material: peripheral blood. These receptors originate from a woman younger than 35 who had recovered from COVID-19.

The chain couples TRBV11-3 to TRBJ1-6; D uncertain. CDR1 and CDR2 (germline): SGHNT, YENEEA. The CDR3 has 16 amino acids. Trimming took 2 bases from V and 2 from J, leaving 10 bases between them. The CDR3 sequence is CASSLSRLPYNSPLHF. As DNA, the CDR3 is TGTGCCAGCAGCTTAAGTCGTCTACCCTATAATTCACCCCTCCACTTT.

The J gene is TRBJ1-5, the V gene TRBV30, with a weak D call TRBD1 (6 bases). The V end was cut by 3 bases, the J end by 0 bases, with 9 bases between. Per the germline V gene, CDR1 is GTSNPN and CDR2 is SVGIG (reference sequence). The CDR3 consists of 14 residues. The CDR3 loop is CAWSGDISNQPQHF. The CDR3 DNA reads TGTGCCTGGAGCGGGGACATTAGCAATCAGCCCCAGCATTTT.

The rearrangement links TRBV18 to TRBJ1-1; 8 bases are a match to TRBD1. This CDR3 region has 16 residues. Looked up from germline, CDR1 is KGHSH and CDR2 is LQKENI. Losses at the gene ends were 1 base for V and 3 bases for J; bases not matched to a gene: 7. The CDR3 region is CASSPLMLGQDTEAFF. The DNA for the CDR3 is TGTGCCAGCTCACCACTTATGTTGGGACAGGACACTGAAGCTTTCTTT.

The V gene is TRBV15, the J gene TRBJ2-5, with 8 bases identical to TRBD1. Germline V gene data show CDR1 as LNHNV and CDR2 as YYDKDF (reference sequence). Germline trimming cut 2 bases from V and 1 base from J; bases unmatched to any gene: 6. The CDR3 runs 16 residues. The CDR3 here is CATSRFGGQGQETQYF. Written as DNA, the CDR3 is TGTGCCACCAGCAGATTTGGAGGACAGGGCCAAGAGACCCAGTACTTC. Looking up the rest from reference TRBV15 and TRBJ2-5 gives the full variable domain: DAMVIQNPRYQVTQFGKPVTLSCSQTLNHNVMYWYQQKSSQAPKLLFHYYDKDFNNEADTPDNFQSRRPNTSFCFLDIRSPGLGDTAMYLCATSRFGGQGQETQYFGPGTRLLVL.

This clone has only a few counts. V usage is TRBV7-9 and J usage is TRBJ1-2; D is perhaps TRBD1 (5 bases). From germline, CDR1 is SEHNR and CDR2 FQNEAQ (reference sequence). Trimming stripped 4 bases from V and 8 bases from J, with 11 bases between. This CDR3 is built from 12 residues. CDR3 sequence (DNA): TGTGCCAGCAGCTCCCAGGGTGGCGGCTACACCTTC. Its translation is CASSSQGGGYTF.

The V call is TRBV5-1, the J call TRBJ1-1; the D gene is possibly TRBD1 (5 bases). The CDR3 has 14 amino acids. V lost 4 bases, J lost 5 bases, and 15 bases lay in between. The germline V gene encodes CDR1 SGHRS and CDR2 YFSETQ. CDR3 in amino acids: CASSVQVPGTEAFF. For the CDR3, the DNA is TGCGCCAGCAGCGTACAGGTCCCTGGGACTGAAGCTTTCTTT.

The chain combines TRBV5-6 with TRBJ2-1; the match to TRBD2 covers 11 bases. The germline V gene encodes CDR1 SGHDT and CDR2 YYEEEE. J was trimmed by 6 bases and V by 2 bases; bases with no gene match: 4. CDR3 size: 15 residues. CDR3 sequence (DNA): TGTGCCAGCAGCTTCGTAGCGGGGGGGTTCAATGAGCAGTTCTTC. Its translation: CASSFVAGGFNEQFF.

The J gene is TRBJ1-5, the V gene TRBV30; D may be TRBD1 (5 bases). The germline V gene has CDR1 GTSNPN and CDR2 SVGIG (reference sequence). Trimming cost V 1 base and J 1 base, with 17 bases left between them. The CDR3 runs 17 residues. CDR3 loop: CAWSAARARYSNQPQHF. CDR3 coding DNA: TGTGCCTGGAGTGCTGCCAGGGCGAGATACAGCAATCAGCCCCAGCATTTT.

In regard to this clone: Since the CDR3 does not end with the conserved phenylalanine or tryptophan, this likely comes from a read error. It is unclear where the CDR3 begins or ends on the DNA, so no DNA is shown, and the CDR3 is as TCRdb lists it. The chain carries TRBV21-1 and TRBJ2-7; the table names TRBD2, a call not compared with the DNA. TRBV21-1 is given as a pseudogene. Termini included, the CDR3 measures 13 amino acids. CDR3 sequence: CASSPGLAEPRFH.

The rearrangement uses TRBV19 and TRBJ2-3; D remains ambiguous. V lost 1 base to trimming and J lost 4 bases, with 9 bases between them. CDR1 is LNHDA and CDR2 is SQIVND in the germline V gene (reference sequence). CDR3 length: 14 residues. The CDR3 loop is CASSIGPLSDTQYF. CDR3 sequence (DNA): TGTGCCAGTAGTATAGGGCCTTTGTCAGATACGCAGTATTTT. The whole variable domain, remainder taken from reference TRBV19 and TRBJ2-3, is DGGITQSPKYLFRKEGQNVTLSCEQNLNHDAMYWYRQDPGQGLRLIYYSQIVNDFQKGDIAEGYSVSREKKESFPLTVTSAQKNPTAFYLCASSIGPLSDTQYFGPGTRLTVL.

The V and J genes are TRBV4-3 and TRBJ2-1; TRBD2 matches at 11 bases. Unmatched junction bases numbered 9, after V lost 0 bases and J lost 8 bases. CDR1 is LGHNA, CDR2 YSLEER, per germline. This CDR3 region has 17 residues. The CDR3 region has the DNA TGCGCCAGCAGCCAAGACGGGACTAGCGGCCCTTGGGATGAGCAGTTCTTC. Encoded protein: CASSQDGTSGPWDEQFF.

The chain employs TRBV7-7 and TRBJ2-5; 7 positions match TRBD2. CDR3 length equals 15 residues. V was clipped by 2 bases and J by 5 bases; unmatched bases: 8. CDR1 and CDR2 (germline): SSHAT, FNYEAQ (reference sequence). The CDR3 DNA sequence: TGTGCCAGCAGCTTACGATTGGGGGAGGGGGAGACCCAGTACTTC. This codes for CASSLRLGEGETQYF.

The J gene is TRBJ2-1, the V gene TRBV19; the match to TRBD2 covers 11 bases. The germline gives CDR1 LNHDA, CDR2 SQIVND (reference sequence). This CDR3 spans 15 amino acids. Losses at the gene ends were 8 bases for V and 7 bases for J; bases not matched to a gene: 10. The CDR3 spells CASAKLAGDRNEQFF. CDR3 DNA sequence: TGTGCCAGTGCCAAACTAGCGGGAGACAGGAATGAGCAGTTCTTC.

This sequence joins TRBV7-9 and TRBJ2-1; TRBD1 aligns across 7 bases. The CDR3 length is 14 residues. Germline V gives CDR1 SEHNR, CDR2 FQNEAQ (reference sequence). With 2 bases clipped from V and 9 bases from J, the junction kept 7 bases outside the gene matches. The CDR3 DNA is TGTGCCAGCAGCTTAACAGGGGTTGTGAGTGAGCAGTTCTTC. It yields the protein CASSLTGVVSEQFF.

The genes are TRBV7-9 and TRBJ1-2; D unclear. The CDR3 has 15 residues. The germline CDR1 and CDR2 sequences are SEHNR and FQNEAQ (reference sequence). The V end was cut by 1 base, the J end by 2 bases, with 11 bases between. CDR3 region: CASSLDGSVNYGYTF. CDR3 DNA: TGTGCCAGCAGCTTAGATGGTTCAGTAAACTATGGCTACACCTTC.

The V gene is TRBV9, the J gene TRBJ2-5, with D tentatively TRBD2 (6 bases). Trimming left V 4 bases short and J 4 bases short, with 14 bases between. Germline V gene data show CDR1 as SGDLS and CDR2 as YYNGEE. This CDR3 contains 14 residues. The CDR3 here is CASSPRIGGETQYF. The DNA for the CDR3 is TGTGCCAGCAGCCCCAGGATCGGGGGAGAGACCCAGTACTTC.

This chain links TRBV19 with TRBJ1-2; 7 bases are a match to TRBD1. The V gene's germline CDR1 is LNHDA and CDR2 SQIVND (reference sequence). V trimming: 10 bases; J trimming: 3 bases; junction bases outside the gene matches: 17. CDR3 size: 16 residues. The CDR3: CATTRDRDIADYGYTF. Written as DNA, the CDR3 is TGTGCCACTACACGTGACAGGGATATAGCGGACTATGGCTACACCTTC.

The rearrangement joins TRBV7-9 to TRBJ1-5, with D uncertain. This CDR3 is built from 14 residues. V shed 4 bases and J shed 1 base, with 8 bases lying between them. Per the germline V gene, CDR1 is SEHNR and CDR2 is FQNEAQ (reference sequence). The chain's CDR3 is CASSSDTSNQPQHF. CDR3 nucleotides: TGTGCCAGCAGCTCAGACACGAGCAATCAGCCCCAGCATTTT.